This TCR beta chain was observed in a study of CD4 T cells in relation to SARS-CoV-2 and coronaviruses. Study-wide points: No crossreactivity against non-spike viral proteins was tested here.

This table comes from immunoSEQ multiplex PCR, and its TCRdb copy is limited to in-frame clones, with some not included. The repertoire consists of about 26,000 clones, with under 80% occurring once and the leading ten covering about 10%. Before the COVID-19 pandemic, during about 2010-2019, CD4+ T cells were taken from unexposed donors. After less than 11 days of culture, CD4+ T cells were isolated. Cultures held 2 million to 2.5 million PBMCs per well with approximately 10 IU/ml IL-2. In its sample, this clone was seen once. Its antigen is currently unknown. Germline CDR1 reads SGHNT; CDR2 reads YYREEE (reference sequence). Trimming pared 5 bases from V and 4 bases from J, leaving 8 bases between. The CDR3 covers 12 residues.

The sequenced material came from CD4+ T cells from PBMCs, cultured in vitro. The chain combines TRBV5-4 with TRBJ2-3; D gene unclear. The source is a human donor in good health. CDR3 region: CASRVNADTQYF. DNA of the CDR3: TGTGCCAGCAGAGTAAACGCAGATACGCAGTATTTT.